The 11 T cell receptor beta chains presented below share a single source sample, sequenced in a study of T cells in localized non-small cell lung cancer. Produced via immunoSEQ multiplex PCR; TCRdb's table is partial and in-frame only. The sample records roughly 690 clones, 21% being singletons. Sequencing used normal lung tissue next to the tumor, obtained before any cancer treatment. The receptors were sampled from a female donor older than 55 with stage II lung adenocarcinoma.

The V call is TRBV30, the J call TRBJ2-1; 10 bases map to TRBD2. After removal of 5 bases from V and 4 bases from J, the junction contained 2 bases not matched to a gene. Germline CDR1 GTSNPN, CDR2 SVGIG (reference sequence). The CDR3 runs 13 residues. The CDR3 bases are TGTGCCTGGGAGCGGGGGGGATACAATGAGCAGTTCTTC. It is translated as CAWERGGYNEQFF. Together with reference TRBV30 and TRBJ2-1, the CDR3 gives the full variable domain: SQTIHQWPATLVQPVGSPLSLECTVEGTSNPNLYWYRQAAGRGLQLLFYSVGIGQISSEVPQNLSASRPQDRQFILSSKKLLLSDSGFYLCAWERGGYNEQFFGPGTRLTVL.

This clone was seen a few times. The chain joins TRBV11-3 to TRBJ1-4; TRBD1 matches 9 bases. This CDR3 spans 15 amino acids. In germline, CDR1 is SGHNT, CDR2 YENEEA. The V segment lost 3 bases and the J segment 7 bases; nucleotides outside the gene matches: 6. The CDR3 loop is CASSLSTGGREKLFF. The CDR3, as DNA: TGTGCCAGCAGCTTGTCGACAGGGGGTCGTGAAAAACTGTTTTTT.

V is TRBV6-8 and J is TRBJ1-2; perhaps TRBD1 as D (5 bases). The germline V and J ends were trimmed by 6 bases and 4 bases, with 12 bases remaining between them. Per the germline V gene, CDR1 is MNHGY and CDR2 is SAAAGT. The CDR3 has 13 residues. CDR3 region: CASSRGGGYGYTF. CDR3 bases: TGTGCCAGCAGCCGGGGGGGAGGCTATGGCTACACCTTC.

CDR3 sequence (DNA): TGTGCCAGCAGTTACTGCAGGACAGCTATAAATCAGCCCCAGCATTTT. Encoded protein: CASSYCRTAINQPQHF. The V gene is TRBV6-8, the J gene TRBJ1-5; the D gene is possibly TRBD1 (6 bases). From germline, CDR1 is MNHGY and CDR2 SAAAGT. The ends were cut back, 1 base at V and 4 bases at J, with 14 bases in the middle. The CDR3 loop spans 16 amino acids.

This clone came up a few times. The V and J genes are TRBV6-8 and TRBJ1-1; D unclear. The germline CDR1 and CDR2 sequences are MNHGY and SAAAGT. V dropped 7 bases and J dropped 5 bases, with 14 bases sitting between them. The CDR3 contains 13 residues. CDR3 in DNA: TGTGCCAGCACTGGAATCTCGAGTACTGAAGCTTTCTTT. This sequence encodes CASTGISSTEAFF.

This clone was picked up a small number of times. V usage is TRBV6-8 and J usage is TRBJ2-7, with TRBD1 matching 7 bases. Germline V lookup: CDR1 MNHGY, CDR2 SAAAGT. Trimming cost V 4 bases and J 0 bases; bases outside gene matches: 6. CDR3 length: 15 residues. CDR3 bases: TGTGCCAGCAGTTTAACAGGGGATACCTCCTACGAGCAGTACTTC. Translated, it gives CASSLTGDTSYEQYF.

This clone turned up a few times. The chain is built from TRBV28 and TRBJ1-5; D is perhaps TRBD1 (6 bases). This CDR3 comprises 15 residues. Germline CDR1 reads MDHEN; CDR2 reads SYDVKM. The V and J ends lost 5 bases and 2 bases respectively, with 13 bases between them. CDR3 DNA: TGTGCCAGCAGTACACAGGGCCTGGGCAATCAGCCCCAGCATTTT. As protein: CASSTQGLGNQPQHF.

This clone appeared a few times. The CDR3 DNA follows: TGTGCCAGCAGTCCCCCGTTAGCGGGAGGGGAGACCCAGTACTTC. Encoded protein: CASSPPLAGGETQYF. The genes are TRBV9 and TRBJ2-5, with 11 nucleotides matching TRBD2. Trimming at V came to 5 bases and at J to 5 bases, leaving 8 bases not matched to a gene. Germline V gene data show CDR1 as SGDLS and CDR2 as YYNGEE. This CDR3 contains 15 residues.

A few counts support this clone. The rearrangement joins TRBV5-1 to TRBJ2-7; D possibly corresponds to TRBD2 (6 bases). The germline V gene encodes CDR1 SGHRS and CDR2 YFSETQ. V shed 5 bases and J shed 6 bases, with 21 bases lying between them. The CDR3 runs 15 residues. CDR3: CASSSEGRGWGEQYF. DNA of the CDR3: TGCGCCAGCAGTTCGGAGGGGAGAGGGTGGGGCGAGCAGTACTTC.

This clone is judged large. The chain employs TRBV28 and TRBJ2-7; the match to TRBD2 covers 9 bases. The trim removed 5 bases at V and 4 bases at J, leaving 18 bases unmatched. Per the germline V gene, CDR1 is MDHEN and CDR2 is SYDVKM. This CDR3 comprises 18 residues. The CDR3 DNA sequence: TGTGCCAGCAGTAATTTCCCCAGAGCGGGAGGCCCTAGATACGAGCAGTACTTC. It yields the protein CASSNFPRAGGPRYEQYF.

This clone was seen a few times. The CDR3 sequence is CASSPRDRPNTEAFF. CDR3 coding DNA: TGTGCCAGCTCACCGAGGGACAGGCCGAACACTGAAGCTTTCTTT. J is TRBJ1-1 and V is TRBV18, with 8 bases matching TRBD1. V lost 3 bases to trimming and J lost 1 base; unmatched junction nucleotides: 4. Germline V lookup: CDR1 KGHSH, CDR2 LQKENI. The CDR3 is 15 amino acids.